These 29 T cell receptor beta chains came from one sample sequenced in a study of identical twins. TCRdb re-called the 5' RACE reads with MiXCR, one entry per CDR3 protein. The sample consists of approximately 220,000 distinct CDR3 sequences, 6.5% to 8.5% of them appearing once. The same data also contributed to another study, on yellow fever vaccine responses in identical twins.

Sequencing was carried out using memory (CD45RO+) T cells sorted from blood. The receptors shown here come from a woman aged 18-29 years in good health.

This clonotype was counted between two and nine times. This rearrangement joins TRBV7-6 to TRBJ1-6; D is perhaps TRBD1 (5 bases). The CDR3 runs 20 residues. V was cut by 3 bases and J by 0 bases, with 21 bases left in between. In germline, CDR1 is SGHVS, CDR2 FNYEAQ. As DNA, the CDR3 is TGTGCCAGCAGCTTCTATTCTGATACAGGAGGGAGCTCCTATAATTCACCCCTCCACTTT. Protein: CASSFYSDTGGSSYNSPLHF. Full variable domain (remainder filled in from reference TRBV7-6 and TRBJ1-6): GAGVSQSPRYKVTKRGQDVALRCDPISGHVSLYWYRQALGQGPEFLTYFNYEAQQDKSGLPNDRFSAERPEGSISTLTIQRTEQRDSAMYRCASSFYSDTGGSSYNSPLHFGNGTRLTVT.

The genes are TRBV6-2 or TRBV6-3 and TRBJ1-2; TRBD1 matches 7 bases. J lost 3 bases, V lost 5 bases, and 9 bases had no gene match. CDR1 is MNHEY and CDR2 is SVGEGT in the germline V gene. The CDR3 runs 15 residues. CDR3 protein: CASSPRQGSDYGYTF. In DNA, the CDR3 is TGTGCCAGCAGTCCGCGACAGGGTAGCGACTATGGCTACACCTTC.

This clonotype was picked up many times. The chain carries TRBV7-2 and TRBJ2-3; 7 nucleotides match TRBD1. The length of the CDR3 is 15 residues. CDR1 and CDR2 from the germline V gene are SGHTA and FQGNSA. J was trimmed by 2 bases and V by 1 base; bases with no gene match: 3. The CDR3 spells CASSLVGQTTDTQYF. Here the CDR3 DNA reads TGTGCCAGCAGCTTAGTGGGACAGACCACAGATACGCAGTATTTT.

The CDR3 DNA reads TGTGCCAGCAGTTTGCGACAGGGGGCGTCGGATGAGCAGTTCTTC. It translates to CASSLRQGASDEQFF. This rearrangement joins TRBV12-3 or TRBV12-4 to TRBJ2-1; 10 nucleotides line up with TRBD1. V was clipped by 3 bases and J by 8 bases; unmatched bases: 7. The CDR3 contains 15 residues.

This clonotype was picked up a small number of times. The rearrangement joins TRBV7-2 to TRBJ2-6; D perhaps matches TRBD1 (6 bases). This CDR3 is 16 amino acids long. Trimming stripped 8 bases from V and 0 bases from J, with 14 bases between. Germline V gives CDR1 SGHTA, CDR2 FQGNSA. The CDR3 is CASSRDTSSGANVLTF. For the CDR3, the DNA is TGTGCCAGCTCACGGGACACATCCTCTGGGGCCAACGTCCTGACTTTC.

This clonotype was recorded a few times. The chain joins TRBV11-1 to TRBJ2-1, with 8 bases aligning to TRBD1. CDR1 is SGHAT, CDR2 FQDESV, per germline (reference sequence). Unmatched junction bases numbered 8, after V lost 1 base and J lost 6 bases. This CDR3 region has 16 residues. CDR3 residues: CASSLDRTGWANEQFF. The CDR3 coding sequence is TGTGCCAGCAGCTTAGATAGGACAGGGTGGGCCAATGAGCAGTTCTTC. Drawing the rest from reference TRBV11-1 and TRBJ2-1, the complete variable domain is EAEVAQSPRYKITEKSQAVAFWCDPISGHATLYWYRQILGQGPELLVQFQDESVVDDSQLPKDRFSAERLKGVDSTLKIQPAELGDSAMYLCASSLDRTGWANEQFFGPGTRLTVL.

Note on this clonotype: A much larger clone differs by one base, so this may be a read error. This rearrangement joins TRBV20-1 to TRBJ2-3, with 12 bases matching TRBD2. The CDR3 runs to 15 residues. The germline CDR1 and CDR2 sequences are DFQATT and SNEGSKA (reference sequence). CDR3 residues: CSARHLAGGVNTRYF. The CDR3 region has the DNA TGCAGTGCTAGACATCTAGCGGGGGGGGTAAATACGCGGTATTTT.

V usage is TRBV5-1 and J usage is TRBJ2-1; TRBD2 is a possible D gene (6 bases). The CDR3 contains 17 residues. CDR1 and CDR2 from the germline V gene are SGHRS and YFSETQ. V was clipped by 5 bases and J by 5 bases, with 23 bases between them. CDR3 nucleotides: TGCGCCAGCAGTCGGTTTAGCGGACACCTACTTAACAATGAGCAGTTCTTC. Protein sequence: CASSRFSGHLLNNEQFF.

In this sample, this clonotype turned up many times. CDR3 DNA sequence: TGTGCCAGCAGCGTAGTTCCCAGTGGCCACCCGCAAGATACGCAGTATTTT. The encoded protein is CASSVVPSGHPQDTQYF. V usage is TRBV9 and J usage is TRBJ2-3, with unresolved D. The V gene lost 0 bases and the J gene lost 5 bases, with 19 bases spanning the gap. The CDR3 is 17 residues long. Germline-derived CDR1 and CDR2 are SGDLS and YYNGEE.

In regard to this clonotype: No conserved phenylalanine or tryptophan ends this CDR3, so it is likely a read error. No DNA is shown, since the ends of the CDR3 on it are uncertain; the CDR3 is the one TCRdb lists. The chain couples TRBV6-6 to TRBJ2-4; the tabulated D call, TRBD2, remains unverified against the DNA. Germline lookup yields CDR1 MNHNY and CDR2 SVGAGI (reference sequence). The CDR3 numbers 13 amino acids, ends counted. CDR3 sequence: CASQTIAGVPVVS.

Only a few counts were recorded for this clonotype. J is TRBJ2-3 and V is TRBV2, with unresolved D. Trimming stripped 2 bases from V and 0 bases from J, with 6 bases between. The CDR3 loop spans 14 amino acids. Germline V CDR1 and CDR2: SNHLY, FYNNEI. CDR3 loop: CASSENLSTDTQYF. DNA of the CDR3: TGTGCCAGCAGTGAAAACCTAAGCACAGATACGCAGTATTTT.

This clonotype was found many times. The J gene is TRBJ2-1, the V gene TRBV11-2, with 8 bases lining up with TRBD2. This CDR3 has 15 residues. Germline V CDR1 and CDR2: SGHAT, FQNNGV. V gave up 1 base and J gave up 8 bases; unmatched junction bases: 7. The CDR3 DNA follows: TGTGCCAGCAGCTTAGGGGGACTAGGAGACCATGAGCAGTTCTTC. It is translated as CASSLGGLGDHEQFF. Combining the CDR3 with reference TRBV11-2 and TRBJ2-1 gives the whole variable domain EAGVAQSPRYKIIEKRQSVAFWCNPISGHATLYWYQQILGQGPKLLIQFQNNGVVDDSQLPKDRFSAERLKGVDSTLKIQPAKLEDSAVYLCASSLGGLGDHEQFFGPGTRLTVL.

The chain joins TRBV28 to TRBJ2-5, with 9 bases fitting TRBD1. The CDR3 totals 16 residues. V shed 6 bases, J shed 5 bases, and the junction held 13 bases outside the gene matches. Per germline, CDR1 MDHEN and CDR2 SYDVKM. The chain's CDR3 is CASSPSLSGTGETQYF. The DNA for the CDR3 is TGTGCCAGCAGCCCCTCCCTTTCCGGGACAGGGGAGACCCAGTACTTC.

The chain links TRBV28 to TRBJ2-7, with D unclear. Per the germline V gene, CDR1 is MDHEN and CDR2 is SYDVKM. V was pared by 3 bases and J by 6 bases, with 9 bases between. The CDR3 loop spans 12 amino acids. The CDR3: CASSFLSREQYF. CDR3 bases: TGTGCCAGCAGTTTTTTGTCCCGCGAGCAGTACTTC.

This clonotype was counted at least ten times. The chain recombines TRBV5-1 with TRBJ2-1, with D possibly being TRBD1 or TRBD2 (6 bases each). The CDR3 extends over 15 amino acids. Trimming shortened V by 4 bases and J by 10 bases, and 21 bases separated the two germline ends. Germline values: CDR1 SGHRS, CDR2 YFSETQ. CDR3 amino acids: CASSPRGENIWEQFF. Written as DNA, the CDR3 is TGCGCCAGCAGCCCTAGGGGGGAGAATATTTGGGAGCAGTTCTTC.

V usage is TRBV27 and J usage is TRBJ2-1; weak D call: TRBD2 (6 bases). CDR1 and CDR2 (germline): MNHEY, SMNVEV (reference sequence). Trimming took off 3 bases at V and 1 base at J, with 16 bases between the two ends. The length of the CDR3 is 17 residues. CDR3 region: CASSLPPRRGSYNEQFF. The CDR3, as DNA: TGTGCCAGCAGTTTGCCGCCTCGGCGGGGTTCCTACAATGAGCAGTTCTTC.

In its sample, this clonotype was seen many times. The gene calls are TRBV4-2 and TRBJ2-1; 10 positions agree with TRBD2. Germline CDR1 LGHNA, CDR2 YNFKEQ. The CDR3 spans 14 residues. The junction had 3 bases not matched to a gene; V was cut back by 5 bases and J by 5 bases. CDR3 in amino acids: CASSGLAAHNEQFF. CDR3 DNA sequence: TGTGCCAGCAGCGGACTAGCGGCCCACAATGAGCAGTTCTTC.

This clonotype showed up just a few times. This chain uses TRBV7-2 with TRBJ2-2; D unresolved. The CDR3 covers 14 residues. CDR1 and CDR2 (germline): SGHTA, FQGNSA. Trimming pared 7 bases from V and 1 base from J, leaving 10 bases between. The CDR3 DNA follows: TGTGCCAGCACCCCATGGGAGAACACCGGGGAGCTGTTTTTT. This codes for CASTPWENTGELFF. Drawing the rest from reference TRBV7-2 and TRBJ2-2, the complete variable domain is GAGVSQSPSNKVTEKGKDVELRCDPISGHTALYWYRQSLGQGLEFLIYFQGNSAPDKSGLPSDRFSAERTGGSVSTLTIQRTQQEDSAVYLCASTPWENTGELFFGEGSRLTVL.

This clonotype was detected a few times. The V gene is TRBV2, the J gene TRBJ1-1, with 7 bases matching TRBD1. Germline V gene sequence: CDR1 SNHLY, CDR2 FYNNEI. The CDR3 is 12 amino acids. J gave up 7 bases and V 6 bases, and 5 bases lay outside the gene matches. CDR3 nucleotide sequence: TGTGCCAGCAGCGCGACAGGGTTTGAAGCTTTCTTT. Amino acids: CASSATGFEAFF. Using reference TRBV2 and TRBJ1-1 for the parts outside the CDR3, the full variable domain is EPEVTQTPSHQVTQMGQEVILRCVPISNHLYFYWYRQILGQKVEFLVSFYNNEISEKSEIFDDQFSVERPDGSNFTLKIRSTKLEDSAMYFCASSATGFEAFFGQGTRLTVV.

In this sample, this clonotype turned up many times. This chain joins TRBV11-2 and TRBJ1-1; 8 bases map to TRBD1. With 5 bases clipped from V and 0 bases from J, the junction kept 5 bases outside the gene matches. The germline V gene has CDR1 SGHAT and CDR2 FQNNGV. This CDR3 has 15 residues. The CDR3 region has the DNA TGTGCCAGCAGCGGACAGGGTCTGGTGAACACTGAAGCTTTCTTT. Encoded protein: CASSGQGLVNTEAFF.

This clonotype was counted ten times or more. The rearrangement joins TRBV10-2 to TRBJ2-1, with 12 nucleotides matching TRBD2. Trimming removed 5 bases from V and 5 bases from J; junction bases left unmatched: 1. CDR3 size: 14 residues. Germline V gene lookup returns CDR1 WSHSY and CDR2 SAAADI. CDR3: CASSRLAGDNEQFF. CDR3 bases: TGCGCCAGCAGTCGACTAGCGGGGGACAATGAGCAGTTCTTC.

This clonotype showed up many times. CDR3 in amino acids: CASSPGALSYNEQFF. CDR3 bases: TGTGCCAGCTCACCAGGGGCCCTTTCCTACAATGAGCAGTTCTTC. V gene TRBV18 combines with J gene TRBJ2-1; D may be TRBD1 (5 bases). This CDR3 spans 15 amino acids. V was cut by 2 bases and J by 1 base, with 9 bases left in between. Germline values: CDR1 KGHSH, CDR2 LQKENI.

This clonotype was counted a few times. The chain is built from TRBV9 and TRBJ2-5, with a possible D match to TRBD1 (5 bases). Germline CDR1 SGDLS, CDR2 YYNGEE. The V end lost 2 bases, the J end lost 5 bases, and 10 bases lay between the germline ends. The CDR3 is made up of 13 amino acids. This chain's CDR3 is CASSVTGTETQYF. The CDR3 DNA reads TGTGCCAGCAGCGTTACAGGAACGGAGACCCAGTACTTC.

This clonotype showed up just a few times. The V call is TRBV28, the J call TRBJ1-2; a possible D gene is TRBD1 (5 bases). V was shortened by 3 bases and J by 4 bases, with 15 bases between the two germline ends. The CDR3 contains 15 residues. The germline gives CDR1 MDHEN, CDR2 SYDVKM. The CDR3 DNA sequence: TGTGCCAGCAGTTTGCGTGGGGGGATTGGCTATGGCTACACCTTC. Protein sequence: CASSLRGGIGYGYTF.

The table lists this clonotype with many counts. The V call is TRBV29-1, the J call TRBJ1-2; no clear D. From germline, CDR1 is SQVTM and CDR2 ANQGSEA. The CDR3 length is 12 residues. V lost 4 bases and J lost 3, with 9 bases in between. The CDR3 spells CSVGDGDYGYTF. The CDR3, as DNA: TGCAGCGTTGGAGACGGGGACTATGGCTACACCTTC.

This chain uses TRBV3-1 with TRBJ1-1; D gene uncertain. Germline CDR1 reads LGHDT; CDR2 reads YNNKEL (reference sequence). The CDR3 runs 13 residues. V lost 7 bases to trimming and J lost 1 base, with 10 bases between them. CDR3 loop: CASTGPRNTEAFF. CDR3 nucleotides: TGTGCCAGCACCGGACCCAGGAACACTGAAGCTTTCTTT.

In this sample, this clonotype turned up many times. V and J are TRBV2 and TRBJ2-5, with 10 nucleotides matching TRBD2. The CDR3 loop spans 17 amino acids. The germline V gene encodes CDR1 SNHLY and CDR2 FYNNEI. J gave up 5 bases and V 6 bases, and 15 bases lay outside the gene matches. CDR3 DNA: TGTGCCAGCAGAGGCTTCGGGCTAGCGGGGGAGCGGGAGACCCAGTACTTC. It codes for CASRGFGLAGERETQYF.

The V and J genes are TRBV3-1 and TRBJ1-4; no reliable D call. V was cut by 0 bases and J by 7 bases, with 18 bases left in between. CDR3 length: 17 amino acids. CDR1 is LGHDT and CDR2 is YNNKEL in the germline V gene (reference sequence). The CDR3 nucleotides are TGTGCCAGCAGCCAAGACATTAGCTACTCCAGCCGTGAAAAACTGTTTTTT. Translating it yields CASSQDISYSSREKLFF.

This clonotype was counted between two and nine times. The chain combines TRBV3-1 with TRBJ2-3, with 13 positions matching TRBD2. V shed 1 base, J shed 5 bases, and the junction held 3 bases outside the gene matches. This CDR3 contains 16 residues. Germline lookup yields CDR1 LGHDT and CDR2 YNNKEL (reference sequence). CDR3 in DNA: TGTGCCAGCAGCCAAGGACTAGCGGGGGGTATAGATACGCAGTATTTT. Its translation is CASSQGLAGGIDTQYF.